These 10 T cell receptor beta chains share one sample of origin, sequenced in a study of CD8 T cells in Susac syndrome. With random hexamers, about 0.45 to 1 ug RNA was reverse transcribed. TCRdb re-derived calls from the immunoSEQ multiplex PCR reads in MiXCR, one entry per CDR3 protein. Of about 150,000 distinct CDR3 sequences in the sample, roughly 94% are singletons; the top ten hold nearly 0.085%. The specimen was CD4+ T cells from PBMCs. The receptors originated from a human donor in good health.

The table lists this clonotype with a count of one. The rearrangement links TRBV10-3 to TRBJ1-5; D is undetermined. CDR3 size: 13 residues. V was shortened by 10 bases and J by 2 bases, with 12 bases between the two germline ends. Per germline, CDR1 ENHRY and CDR2 SYGVKD. Here the CDR3 reads CATGPAGNQPQHF. CDR3 nucleotides: TGTGCCACCGGGCCCGCGGGCAATCAGCCCCAGCATTTT.

This clonotype was picked up one time. The rearrangement joins TRBV14 to TRBJ2-7, with a possible D match to TRBD1 (6 bases). The CDR3 loop spans 12 amino acids. Trimming took off 0 bases at V and 12 bases at J, with 12 bases between the two ends. Germline V gene data show CDR1 as SGHDN and CDR2 as FVKESK. CDR3 loop: CASSQETGPLYF. The CDR3 DNA sequence: TGTGCCAGCAGCCAAGAGACAGGACCCCTGTACTTC.

The CDR3 protein is CAWSVRTGYGEQYF. The DNA for the CDR3 is TGTGCCTGGAGTGTACGGACAGGGTACGGCGAGCAGTACTTC. The chain recombines TRBV30 with TRBJ2-7, with TRBD1 matching over 8 bases. V trimming: 0 bases; J trimming: 6 bases; junction bases outside the gene matches: 7. The CDR3 extends over 14 amino acids. Germline assignment: CDR1 GTSNPN and CDR2 SVGIG (reference sequence).

In this sample, this clonotype turned up once. This chain uses TRBV15 with TRBJ2-3, with 7 bases fitting TRBD2. Germline CDR1 LNHNV, CDR2 YYDKDF (reference sequence). The V gene end was trimmed by 1 base and the J gene end by 3 bases; junction bases not matched to a gene: 7. This CDR3 region has 16 residues. For the CDR3, the DNA is TGTGCCACCAGCAGAGGGGCGGGAGAAGGGACAGATACGCAGTATTTT. Protein sequence: CATSRGAGEGTDTQYF.

The rearrangement links TRBV7-9 to TRBJ2-7; 10 bases align to TRBD1. Germline V gene sequence: CDR1 SEHNR, CDR2 FQNEAQ (reference sequence). Germline trimming cut 6 bases from V and 2 bases from J; bases unmatched to any gene: 7. The CDR3 runs 15 residues. CDR3 bases: TGTGCCAGCAGTCCCGGACAGGGGGGGACCTACGAGCAGTACTTC. It yields the protein CASSPGQGGTYEQYF.

This clonotype has only one observation. The chain employs TRBV7-9 and TRBJ2-1; D gene ambiguous. Germline CDR1 SEHNR, CDR2 FQNEAQ (reference sequence). The V end lost 8 bases, the J end lost 0 bases, and 14 bases lay between the germline ends. CDR3 size: 15 residues. DNA for the CDR3: TGTGCCAGCCCCAGCTCCGTAAGCTCCTACAATGAGCAGTTCTTC. It translates to CASPSSVSSYNEQFF.

The chain has TRBV1 and TRBJ2-1. TRBV1 is classified as a pseudogene. This CDR3 has 16 residues. The DNA for the CDR3 is TGCACCAGCAGCCATTTATACGGGAGCTCCTACAATGAGCAGTTCTTC. It encodes CTSSHLYGSSYNEQFF.

The J gene is TRBJ2-3, the V gene TRBV20-1; 10 bases fit TRBD2. Germline V gene data show CDR1 as DFQATT and CDR2 as SNEGSKA (reference sequence). V lost 4 bases, J lost 4 bases, and 14 bases stayed unmatched. The CDR3 is 17 residues long. CDR3 residues: CSATPLSSGSTADTQYF. Here the CDR3 DNA reads TGCAGTGCTACCCCTCTTTCTAGCGGGAGCACGGCAGATACGCAGTATTTT.

This chain links TRBV30 with TRBJ2-5; D is ambiguous. Germline V gene sequence: CDR1 GTSNPN, CDR2 SVGIG (reference sequence). The CDR3 has 13 amino acids. V lost 0 bases and J 5 bases, leaving 10 bases between the germline ends. The CDR3 nucleotides are TGTGCCTGGAGTGTACTGGTTCGGGAGACCCAGTACTTC. It is translated as CAWSVLVRETQYF.

The chain couples TRBV6-1 to TRBJ1-1; D ambiguous. The V end lost 7 bases, the J end lost 3 bases, and 12 bases lay between the germline ends. CDR3 length: 13 amino acids. Germline lookup yields CDR1 MNHNS and CDR2 SASEGT. The CDR3 coding sequence is TGTGCCAGCACTCGGATCCTGGACACTGAAGCTTTCTTT. Protein product: CASTRILDTEAFF.